What follows are 13 T cell receptor beta chains derived from one specimen sequenced in a study of blood T cell repertoires in COVID-19. Sequencing was performed with immunoSEQ multiplex PCR; in TCRdb, only in-frame clones are kept and a portion is missing. The sample contains about 210,000 clones, around four fifths of which appear only once. Sequenced material: peripheral blood. The receptor set was obtained from an elderly woman with COVID-19, enrolled during active disease.

The chain joins TRBV2 to TRBJ1-1; D not resolved. Germline V lookup: CDR1 SNHLY, CDR2 FYNNEI. V was clipped by 6 bases and J by 6 bases, with 8 bases between them. This CDR3 is 11 amino acids long. In DNA form, the CDR3 reads TGTGCCAGCAGGGGCGGGGCTGAAGCTTTCTTT. It translates to CASRGGAEAFF.

The rearrangement links TRBV9 to TRBJ2-7; the match to TRBD2 covers 8 bases. The CDR3 is made up of 15 amino acids. Losses at the gene ends were 2 bases for V and 3 bases for J; bases not matched to a gene: 7. Germline V CDR1 and CDR2: SGDLS, YYNGEE. CDR3 DNA: TGTGCCAGCAGCGTGTCTAGCGGGTCCTTCTACGAGCAGTACTTC. The encoded protein is CASSVSSGSFYEQYF.

The DNA for the CDR3 is TGTGCCAGCAGCCTAACAGACGCTAATTCACCCCTCCACTTT. This gives the protein CASSLTDANSPLHF. This chain joins TRBV6-5 and TRBJ1-6; D gene ambiguous. The V and J ends lost 6 bases and 6 bases respectively, with 12 bases between them. Germline V lookup: CDR1 MNHEY, CDR2 SVGAGI. The CDR3 has 14 residues.

This clone was found many times. This chain joins TRBV20-1 and TRBJ1-2; TRBD1 agrees at 8 bases. This CDR3 is 11 amino acids long. Unmatched junction bases numbered 6, after V lost 7 bases and J lost 8 bases. Germline CDR1 is DFQATT and CDR2 is SNEGSKA (reference sequence). The CDR3 here is CSVLTGGGYTF. The CDR3 bases are TGCAGTGTTTTAACAGGGGGAGGCTACACCTTC.

The V call is TRBV27, the J call TRBJ2-7, with D possibly TRBD1 on 6 matching bases. The ends were cut back, 5 bases at V and 0 bases at J, with 17 bases in the middle. The CDR3 is made up of 16 amino acids. The germline gives CDR1 MNHEY, CDR2 SMNVEV (reference sequence). The CDR3 coding sequence is TGTGCCAGCAGTCCTTTTAATCTGACAGGCTCCTACGAGCAGTACGTC. This encodes CASSPFNLTGSYEQYV.

V usage is TRBV28 and J usage is TRBJ1-5, with TRBD1 as a possible D gene (5 bases). Trimming took off 1 base at V and 0 bases at J, with 13 bases between the two ends. The germline V gene has CDR1 MDHEN and CDR2 SYDVKM. The CDR3 has 17 amino acids. CDR3 coding DNA: TGTGCCAGCAGTTTATCAAAGCAGGGAACTAGCAATCAGCCCCAGCATTTT. Translated, it gives CASSLSKQGTSNQPQHF.

The rearrangement joins TRBV18 to TRBJ2-7; 7 positions match TRBD1. Germline lookup yields CDR1 KGHSH and CDR2 LQKENI. The CDR3 has 14 residues. V dropped 3 bases and J dropped 2; count of bases not matched to a gene: 4. CDR3 nucleotide sequence: TGTGCCAGCTCACCCGGGACAGAGACCTACGAGCAGTACTTC. This sequence encodes CASSPGTETYEQYF. Drawing the rest from reference TRBV18 and TRBJ2-7, the complete variable domain is NAGVMQNPRHLVRRRGQEARLRCSPMKGHSHVYWYRQLPEEGLKFMVYLQKENIIDESGMPKERFSAEFPKEGPSILRIQQVVRGDSAAYFCASSPGTETYEQYFGPGTRLTVT.

Notes on this clone: Relative to the germline gene, one junction end is altered; a read error may explain this. V gene TRBV3-1 (or the pseudogene TRBV3-2) combines with J gene TRBJ2-4; 9 nucleotides align to TRBD2. Germline V gene lookup returns CDR1 LGHDT and CDR2 YNNKEL (reference sequence). The CDR3 runs to 14 residues. CDR3 in DNA: TGTGCCAGCAGCCAAGGTGGGCTAGCGGGGAAAGGGAACTTC. Its protein product is CASSQGGLAGKGNF.

This clone appeared a single time. CDR3 DNA sequence: TGTGCCAGCAGCCAAGGGCAGGGGGCGGCTGAAGCTTTCTTT. Translating it yields CASSQGQGAAEAFF. The chain employs TRBV3-1 (or the pseudogene TRBV3-2) and TRBJ1-1; TRBD1 aligns across 8 bases. V shed 1 base and J 6 bases; nucleotides not matched to a gene: 4. The germline V gene has CDR1 LGHDT and CDR2 YNNKEL (reference sequence). The CDR3 has 14 amino acids.

V is TRBV28 and J is TRBJ1-2, with D maybe TRBD1 (6 bases). Germline lookup yields CDR1 MDHEN and CDR2 SYDVKM. This CDR3 comprises 17 residues. V lost 2 bases and J lost 4, with 20 bases in between. The CDR3 spells CASSLGGVGGGSYGYTF. CDR3 DNA sequence: TGTGCCAGCAGTTTAGGAGGGGTAGGGGGAGGGAGCTATGGCTACACCTTC.

This clone was picked up a small number of times. The rearrangement uses TRBV2 and TRBJ1-4; a weak D match, TRBD1 (6 bases). The CDR3 is 11 amino acids. The ends were cut back, 7 bases at V and 7 bases at J, with 7 bases in the middle. Germline lookup yields CDR1 SNHLY and CDR2 FYNNEI. The CDR3 DNA reads TGTGCCAGCACACAGGGTGAAAAACTGTTTTTT. Encoded protein: CASTQGEKLFF.

The chain carries TRBV5-1 and TRBJ1-2, with 7 bases lining up with TRBD1. The CDR3 is made up of 13 amino acids. V gave up 4 bases and J gave up 5 bases; unmatched junction bases: 5. The germline CDR1 and CDR2 sequences are SGHRS and YFSETQ. The CDR3 bases are TGCGCCAGCAGCGTGAGACAGGGATATGGCTACACCTTC. This gives the protein CASSVRQGYGYTF.

J is TRBJ1-3 and V is TRBV9; D unclear. The CDR3 extends over 16 amino acids. V lost 0 bases and J 4 bases, leaving 14 bases between the germline ends. Germline CDR1 reads SGDLS; CDR2 reads YYNGEE. For the CDR3, the DNA is TGTGCCAGCAGCGTAGCTAACGGGGAGCTAGGAAACACCATATATTTT. Encoded protein: CASSVANGELGNTIYF.